The next 21 T cell receptor beta chains were all read from a single sample in a study of tumor and adjacent non-tumor tissue in lung cancer. A modified ARM-PCR protocol with three rounds of nested PCR amplified TCRbeta. Each CDR3 protein is one row after TCRdb ran MiXCR on the multiplex PCR reads. The table records some 77,000 distinct CDR3 sequences, approximately 68% of them present only once. RNA was extracted from bulk tissue without any cell sorting. The sequencing input was lung tumor tissue. Receptors were obtained from a woman between 70 and 85 years old with non-small cell lung cancer.

Comments on this clonotype: One junction end disagrees with the germline gene, perhaps due to a read error. The rearrangement joins TRBV5-5 to TRBJ1-1; D perhaps matches TRBD1 (6 bases). The CDR3 is 14 amino acids. The germline gives CDR1 SGHKS, CDR2 YYEKEE (reference sequence). For the CDR3, the DNA is TGTGCCAGGAGCTTGCATGCGGGGGCCACTGAAGCCTTCTTT. This encodes CARSLHAGATEAFF.

The CDR3 sequence is CANRAGSSEGRDTQYF. CDR3 coding DNA: TGCGCCAACAGGGCGGGCTCCAGCGAGGGGAGAGACACGCAGTATTTT. The chain employs TRBV10-2 and TRBJ2-3; D possibly corresponds to TRBD1 (6 bases). Germline V gene data show CDR1 as WSHSY and CDR2 as SAAADI. The CDR3 is 16 residues long. V was pared by 10 bases and J by 9 bases, with 29 bases between.

This clonotype appeared a few times. The chain has TRBV5-1 and TRBJ1-1; 7 nucleotides line up with TRBD1. The germline V gene encodes CDR1 SGHRS and CDR2 YFSETQ. Germline trimming cut 0 bases from V and 5 bases from J; bases unmatched to any gene: 10. The CDR3 is 16 amino acids. The CDR3 DNA is TGCGCCAGCAGCTTGGCGGGACAGTCGGCGAGGACTGAAGCTTTCTTT. Residues: CASSLAGQSARTEAFF. Full variable domain (remainder filled in from reference TRBV5-1 and TRBJ1-1): KAGVTQTPRYLIKTRGQQVTLSCSPISGHRSVSWYQQTPGQGLQFLFEYFSETQRNKGNFPGRFSGRQFSNSRSEMNVSTLELGDSALYLCASSLAGQSARTEAFFGQGTRLTVV.

Comments on this clonotype: At one of its ends the junction is not consistent with the germline gene, which may arise from a read error. The V gene is TRBV12-3 or TRBV12-4, the J gene TRBJ2-3, with D maybe TRBD2 (5 bases). This CDR3 has 14 residues. In DNA, the CDR3 is TGTGCCAGCGGCAATTCGCCTAGCACAGATACGCAGTATTTC. Translation: CASGNSPSTDTQYF.

For this clonotype: The junction shows a germline mismatch at one end, possibly a read error. This sequence joins TRBV7-9 and TRBJ1-5, with D hard to call. CDR1 is SEHNR and CDR2 is FQNEAQ in the germline V gene (reference sequence). There are 15 residues in the CDR3. CDR3 DNA: TGTGCTAGCAGCTCAATTTGGGGAGGGAATCAGCCCCAGCATTTT. Amino acids: CASSSIWGGNQPQHF.

Of note for this clonotype: Compared with germline, one end of the junction differs, possibly owing to a read error. This chain links TRBV6-5 with TRBJ2-1; D perhaps matches TRBD2 (6 bases). This CDR3 is built from 15 residues. Per the germline V gene, CDR1 is MNHEY and CDR2 is SVGAGI. CDR3 amino acids: CASSSRLGSYNERFF. CDR3 nucleotide sequence: TGTGCCAGCAGTTCTAGACTAGGTTCCTACAATGAGCGGTTCTTC.

This clonotype was found many times. The rearrangement uses TRBV6-5 and TRBJ2-3; the match to TRBD1 covers 9 bases. The trim removed 10 bases at V and 4 bases at J, leaving 6 bases unmatched. The CDR3 has 13 amino acids. Germline V gene sequence: CDR1 MNHEY, CDR2 SVGAGI. CDR3 nucleotides: TGTGCCACTTCGGGACAGGGTCCAGATACGCAGTATTTT. Translated: CATSGQGPDTQYF.

Note on this clonotype: Germline and junction disagree at one end, which may indicate a read error. The J gene is TRBJ2-7, the V gene TRBV6-6, with D unresolved. This CDR3 spans 13 amino acids. CDR1 is MNHNY and CDR2 is SVGAGI in the germline V gene (reference sequence). The chain's CDR3 is CASSYAEAYEQYF. DNA for the CDR3: TGTGCCAGCAGTTATGCAGAGGCCTATGAGCAGTACTTC.

This chain joins TRBV6-1 and TRBJ1-4, with TRBD1 as a possible D gene (5 bases). The ends were cut back, 7 bases at V and 17 bases at J, with 20 bases in the middle. This CDR3 is 12 amino acids long. Germline V lookup: CDR1 MNHNS, CDR2 SASEGT. The CDR3 bases are TGTGCCAGCATCCCAGGGAGTCGAGTTCTCTTTTTT. Translation: CASIPGSRVLFF.

Concerning this clonotype: One end of the junction does not line up with germline, which may come from a read error. This chain joins TRBV4-2 and TRBJ2-1, with D maybe TRBD2 (5 bases). This CDR3 comprises 18 residues. Germline V lookup: CDR1 LGHNA, CDR2 YNFKEQ. CDR3 residues: CASSQDISGATTYNELFF. The CDR3 DNA reads TGCGCCAGCAGCCAAGATATCAGCGGAGCTACAACCTACAATGAGCTGTTCTTC.

With regard to this clonotype: Possible read error: a much larger clone is one base away. The J gene is TRBJ2-5, the V gene TRBV28, with D unresolved. The CDR3 runs 11 residues. CDR1 is MDHEN and CDR2 is SYDVKM in the germline V gene. V was shortened by 5 bases and J by 4 bases, with 5 bases between the two germline ends. The CDR3 sequence is CASSRPETQYF. CDR3 sequence (DNA): TGTGCCAGCAGTCGACCAGAGACCCAGTACTTC.

Note on this clonotype: Mismatch with germline at one junction end may stem from a read error. The V and J genes are TRBV6-5 and TRBJ1-1; the D is unclear. The CDR3 has 14 amino acids. The germline V gene encodes CDR1 MNHEY and CDR2 SVGAGI. CDR3 nucleotide sequence: TGTGCCAGCAGTTACACAACGGCAAACGCTGAAGCTATCTTT. This gives the protein CASSYTTANAEAIF.

This clonotype came up a few times. The chain links TRBV7-3 to TRBJ2-3, with D possibly being TRBD1 (6 bases). From germline, CDR1 is SGHTA and CDR2 FQGTGA. V lost 4 bases to trimming and J lost 0 bases, with 17 bases between them. The CDR3 length is 17 residues. The CDR3 reads CASSSQGGSGSTDTQYF. For the CDR3, the DNA is TGTGCCAGCAGCTCCCAAGGGGGAAGCGGAAGCACAGATACGCAGTATTTT.

Notes on this clonotype: An end of the junction differs from the germline gene, which may be a read error. V gene TRBV29-1 combines with J gene TRBJ1-1; maybe TRBD1 (5 bases). This CDR3 region has 13 residues. Germline values: CDR1 SQVTM, CDR2 ANQGSEA. Here the CDR3 reads CSGPTELNTEAFF. The CDR3 DNA sequence: TGCAGCGGACCGACAGAGCTGAACACTGAGGCTTTCTTT.

In the case of this clonotype: A single base separates this from a much larger clone, so it may be a read error. The gene calls are TRBV6-4 and TRBJ2-3; 9 positions match TRBD2. The germline V gene has CDR1 MRHNA and CDR2 SNTAGT. The CDR3 covers 16 residues. The J segment lost 3 bases and the V segment lost 6 bases, leaving 10 bases of the junction unmatched. Here the CDR3 reads CASRMGTSRRTDTQYF. The CDR3 DNA is TGTGCCAGCAGGATGGGGACTAGCAGGAGGACAGATACGCAGTATTTT.

A word on this clonotype: At one end the junction does not follow the germline gene, possibly because of a read error. The chain has TRBV6-5 and TRBJ2-1; 8 nucleotides agree with TRBD2. The CDR3 contains 18 residues. In germline, CDR1 is MNHEY, CDR2 SVGAGI. In DNA, the CDR3 is TGTGACAGCAGTTACTCGGTGGCGGGGGGATACTCCTACAATGAGCAGTTCTTC. Residues: CDSSYSVAGGYSYNEQFF.

J is TRBJ2-3 and V is TRBV29-1; 10 nucleotides align to TRBD2. Germline V gene sequence: CDR1 SQVTM, CDR2 ANQGSEA. The CDR3 sequence is 13 residues long. The CDR3 sequence is CNIVLAGADTQYF. The CDR3 coding sequence is TGCAATATCGTTCTAGCGGGAGCCGATACGCAGTATTTT.

The table lists this clonotype with a count of one. Germline is not matched at one junction end, which may reflect a read error. The genes are TRBV12-3 or TRBV12-4 and TRBJ2-5; D perhaps matches TRBD2 (6 bases). This CDR3 region has 15 residues. Written as DNA, the CDR3 is TGTGCCAACAGTTTACCGGGACTCCCACAAGAGACCCATTATTTC. Translating it yields CANSLPGLPQETHYF.

Points on this clonotype: A much larger clone is a single base away; this may be a read error. This sequence joins TRBV7-9 and TRBJ2-4; D remains unclear. This CDR3 region has 14 residues. Germline CDR1 reads SEHNR; CDR2 reads FQNEAQ (reference sequence). The CDR3 DNA sequence: TGTGCCAGCTGCTTATATCTAGCCAAAAACATTCAGTACTTC. Its translation is CASCLYLAKNIQYF.

This clonotype showed up just a few times. The chain recombines TRBV20-1 with TRBJ2-3; TRBD2 is a possible D gene (5 bases). V gave up 3 bases and J gave up 9 bases, with 16 bases separating them. This CDR3 has 13 residues. Germline CDR1 is DFQATT and CDR2 is SNEGSKA (reference sequence). CDR3 amino acids: CSASVPEPGTQYF. CDR3 bases: TGCAGTGCTAGCGTGCCGGAACCGGGGACGCAGTATTTT.

For this clonotype: The junction differs from germline at one of its ends, possibly a read error. V and J are TRBV4-1 and TRBJ2-1, with D possibly TRBD2 on 6 matching bases. Germline CDR1 MGHRA, CDR2 YSYEKL. The CDR3 has 16 residues. This CDR3 is CASSEVAESPYKEQFF. In nucleotides, the CDR3 is TGCGCCAGCAGCGAGGTAGCGGAGAGTCCCTACAAAGAGCAGTTCTTC.